This TCR beta chain was observed in a study of sequential checkpoint blockade in melanoma. In the study overall: First-line arms were nivolumab then ipilimumab, or the reverse, randomized 1:1. Both treatment sequences were followed by maintenance nivolumab.

Profiling relied on immunoSEQ multiplex PCR, and the TCRdb table lists in-frame clones only, not all of them. The sample contains over 25,000 clones, roughly 84% of which appear only once. The CDR3 consists of 17 residues. Per germline, CDR1 SGHNT and CDR2 YYREEE (reference sequence). With V trimmed by 5 bases and J by 2 bases, 15 bases remained unmatched. Documented treatment: randomized to nivolumab then ipilimumab (arm A) or the reverse (arm B). The chain has TRBV5-4 and TRBJ1-2, with 7 bases matching TRBD1. Specimen: CD8+ T cells sorted from blood (inferred from file names), collected from a patient given nivolumab and ipilimumab in sequence. The TCR comes from a human donor with melanoma. The CDR3, as DNA: TGTGCCAGCAGTAGAGATTTTCCGGAGGGGGCAAACTATGGCTACACCTTC. Its protein is CASSRDFPEGANYGYTF.